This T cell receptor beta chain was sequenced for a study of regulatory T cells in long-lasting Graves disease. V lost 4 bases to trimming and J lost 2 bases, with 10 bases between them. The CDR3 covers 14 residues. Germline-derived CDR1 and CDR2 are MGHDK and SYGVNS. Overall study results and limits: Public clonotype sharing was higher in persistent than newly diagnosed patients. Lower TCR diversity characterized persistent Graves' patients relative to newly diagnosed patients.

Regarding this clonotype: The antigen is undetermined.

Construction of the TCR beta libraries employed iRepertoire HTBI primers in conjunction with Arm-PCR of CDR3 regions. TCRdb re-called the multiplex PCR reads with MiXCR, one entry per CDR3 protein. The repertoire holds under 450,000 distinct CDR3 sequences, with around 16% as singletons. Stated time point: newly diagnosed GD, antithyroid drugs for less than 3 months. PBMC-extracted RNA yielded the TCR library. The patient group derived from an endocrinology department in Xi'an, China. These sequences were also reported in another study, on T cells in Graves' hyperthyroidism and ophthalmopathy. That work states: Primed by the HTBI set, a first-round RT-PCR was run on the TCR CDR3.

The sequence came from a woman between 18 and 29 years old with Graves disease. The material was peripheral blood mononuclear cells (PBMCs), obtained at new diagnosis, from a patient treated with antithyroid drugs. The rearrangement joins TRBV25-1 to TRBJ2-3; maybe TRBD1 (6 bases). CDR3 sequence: CASSVTGITDTQYF. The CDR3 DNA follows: TGTGCCAGCAGTGTGACAGGTATCACAGATACGCAGTATTTT.